The 7 T cell receptor beta chains reported below all come from one sample, sequenced in a study of blood T cells in healthy people across ages. A second PCR of roughly 7 to 11 cycles used a sample-barcoded 5' primer and a J-beta primer mix. TCRdb redid the calling of the 5' RACE reads with MiXCR, one entry per CDR3 protein. The sample holds roughly 700,000 distinct CDR3 sequences, around 49% seen once. Sequenced sample: blood. These receptors all come from an older woman in good health.

V and J are TRBV20-1 and TRBJ1-1; D remains ambiguous. Trimming removed 2 bases at V and 3 bases at J, with 4 bases between. The germline V gene encodes CDR1 DFQATT and CDR2 SNEGSKA (reference sequence). The CDR3 runs to 11 residues. The CDR3 nucleotides are TGCAGTGCTAGACTTGACACTGAAGCTTTCTTT. The encoded protein is CSARLDTEAFF.

As regards this clonotype: Its ends do not fully match the called genes, so a read error is possible. The chain has TRBV6-4 and TRBJ2-7; D may match TRBD1 or TRBD2 (6 bases each). This CDR3 region has 16 residues. From germline, CDR1 is MRHNA and CDR2 SNTAGT. This CDR3 reads CASSDGGLGGSFEQYF. The CDR3 region has the DNA TGTGCCAGCAGTGACGGGGGGTTAGGGGGGTCCTTCGAGCAGTACTTC.

The chain couples TRBV4-2 to TRBJ2-5; D unresolved. This CDR3 has 13 amino acids. CDR1 and CDR2 (germline): LGHNA, YNFKEQ. Trimming pared 4 bases from V and 0 bases from J, leaving 6 bases between. The CDR3 DNA sequence: TGTGCCAGCAGCCCCAATCACCAAGAGACCCAGTACTTC. Its protein is CASSPNHQETQYF.

To note about this clonotype: A much larger clone lies a single base off, so this may be a read error. This sequence joins TRBV28 and TRBJ2-1, with 7 bases that match TRBD1. Germline CDR1 MDHEN, CDR2 SYDVKM. Trimming took 5 bases from V and 10 from J; bases not matched to a gene: 11. There are 14 residues in the CDR3. The CDR3 nucleotides read TGTGCCAGCAGTCCACAGGGGCTCTCCTACGAGCAGTTCTTC. Translating gives CASSPQGLSYEQFF. The variable domain in full, with the rest retrieved from reference TRBV28 and TRBJ2-1, is DVKVTQSSRYLVKRTGEKVFLECVQDMDHENMFWYRQDPGLGLRLIYFSYDVKMKEKGDIPEGYSVSREKKERFSLILESASTNQTSMYLCASSPQGLSYEQFFGPGTRLTVL.

This chain connects TRBV12-5 to TRBJ2-7, with 7 positions matching TRBD1. The CDR3 totals 16 residues. V gave up 4 bases and J gave up 7 bases; unmatched junction bases: 16. Germline CDR1 and CDR2: LGHNT and FRNRAP. The CDR3 is CASGSTGQSSYNEQYF. The DNA of the CDR3 is TGTGCTAGTGGTTCCACGGGACAGAGCTCCTACAATGAGCAGTACTTC.

The chain has TRBV20-1 and TRBJ1-5; D remains ambiguous. The CDR3 covers 13 residues. V was trimmed by 3 bases and J by 3 bases, leaving 9 bases between them. The V gene's germline CDR1 is DFQATT and CDR2 SNEGSKA (reference sequence). CDR3: CSASAGLNQPQHF. The DNA for the CDR3 is TGCAGTGCTAGCGCCGGCCTCAATCAGCCCCAGCATTTT.

This clonotype was picked up one time. This chain joins TRBV20-1 and TRBJ1-2; 9 bases line up with TRBD1. From germline, CDR1 is DFQATT and CDR2 SNEGSKA (reference sequence). V shed 4 bases and J 1 base; nucleotides not matched to a gene: 10. The length of the CDR3 is 16 residues. CDR3 in DNA: TGCAGTGCTACCCCCGGTAGGGGACAGGGTAACTATGGCTACACCTTC. It is translated as CSATPGRGQGNYGYTF.